This TCR beta chain was obtained from a study of cytomegalovirus exposure and HLA in healthy donors. General observations from the study: TCR beta V- and J-gene trimming was later associated with a missense DCLRE1C variant. Researchers counted roughly 150 TCR beta chains as cytomegalovirus-associated. Later on, an analysis showed TCR association rates differing by HLA locus, with DRB1 the most and HLA-C the fewest.

CDR1 is ENHRY and CDR2 is SYGVKD in the germline V gene. The CDR3 sequence is 14 residues long. J gave up 4 bases and V 10 bases, and 13 bases lay outside the gene matches. Concerning this clone itself: Its antigen remains unknown.

Participants comprised healthy donors of bone marrow. The PCR ran on 60 Vbeta and 13 Jbeta primers. Repertoires were generated with immunoSEQ multiplex PCR, while TCRdb's copy carries only in-frame clones and drops some. The top ten clones hold roughly 6.7% of a sample with about 130,000 clones, roughly 85% of them seen once. This chain joins TRBV10-3 and TRBJ2-7, with 7 bases that match TRBD1. Sequencing was done on a sample of PBMCs. The clonotype originates from a woman between 25 and 40 years old in good health and CMV-seropositive. The CDR3: CATKGARETYEQYF. CDR3 nucleotide sequence: TGTGCCACCAAGGGGGCCAGGGAAACTTACGAGCAGTACTTC.